Shown below are 32 T cell receptor beta chains from a single sample sequenced in a study of beta chain features in type 1 diabetes. Of the isolated RNA, all was reverse transcribed, and so the sequenced material was expressed TCRB transcripts. Some clones are missing from TCRdb's copy, which holds only in-frame ones; the method was immunoSEQ multiplex PCR. The repertoire consists of 200,000 to 300,000 clones, with around 68% occurring once and the leading ten covering 0.053%. What was sequenced was naive CD4+ T cells from blood. All receptors come from a man aged 25 to 40 in good health.

There are a few counts of this clone. The chain couples TRBV7-2 to TRBJ2-1; TRBD2 agrees at 9 bases. V lost 11 bases to trimming and J lost 5 bases; unmatched junction nucleotides: 13. Germline CDR1 reads SGHTA; CDR2 reads FQGNSA. This CDR3 is built from 15 residues. In DNA form, the CDR3 reads TGTGCCTCAAAGGAGGCTAGCGGGATGAACAATGAGCAGTTCTTC. Its protein product is CASKEASGMNNEQFF.

The chain uses TRBV30 and TRBJ1-2; D is uncertain. Germline CDR1 GTSNPN, CDR2 SVGIG (reference sequence). V lost 0 bases and J 10 bases, leaving 9 bases between the germline ends. The CDR3 totals 11 residues. CDR3 residues: CAWSVGSVYTF. For the CDR3, the DNA is TGTGCCTGGAGTGTTGGAAGCGTCTACACCTTC.

The genes are TRBV5-7 and TRBJ2-7; 9 bases line up with TRBD1. TRBV5-7 is placed among ORFs of uncertain function. After removal of 4 bases from V and 2 bases from J, the junction contained 7 bases not matched to a gene. CDR3 length equals 15 residues. Written as DNA, the CDR3 is TGTGCCAGCAGCACAGGGACAGGGAATGCCTACGAGCAGTACTTC. Encoded protein: CASSTGTGNAYEQYF.

This rearrangement joins TRBV2 to TRBJ1-1; D not resolved. CDR1 and CDR2 (germline): SNHLY, FYNNEI. V was trimmed by 6 bases and J by 1 base, leaving 9 bases between them. The length of the CDR3 is 13 residues. The CDR3 region is CASRLNPNTEAFF. The CDR3 DNA is TGTGCCAGCAGACTCAACCCGAACACTGAAGCTTTCTTT.

Concerning this clone itself: The same CDR3 also results from other DNA sequences found in this sample. The V gene is TRBV6-5, the J gene TRBJ2-3; D not resolved. The CDR3 is 14 residues long. V was shortened by 0 bases and J by 0 bases, with 4 bases between the two germline ends. Germline CDR1 is MNHEY and CDR2 is SVGAGI. The CDR3 sequence is CASSYSGSTDTQYF. The CDR3 DNA reads TGTGCCAGCAGTTACTCGGGTAGCACAGATACGCAGTATTTT.

This chain uses TRBV13 with TRBJ2-7; 11 bases align to TRBD2. The ends lost 5 bases at V and 5 bases at J; junction bases unmatched: 11. CDR1 PRHDT and CDR2 FYEKMQ come from the germline V gene (reference sequence). CDR3 length: 16 residues. CDR3 nucleotides: TGTGCCAGCAGCCAGGGGGCTAGCGGGAGGATCCACGAGCAGTACTTC. It specifies CASSQGASGRIHEQYF.

The chain couples TRBV2 to TRBJ2-7, with no clear D. This CDR3 comprises 12 residues. V was trimmed by 5 bases and J by 2 bases, leaving 7 bases between them. Germline V gene lookup returns CDR1 SNHLY and CDR2 FYNNEI. CDR3 region: CASSSGTYEQYF. CDR3 sequence (DNA): TGTGCCAGCAGTTCTGGAACCTACGAGCAGTACTTC.

This chain uses TRBV15 with TRBJ2-5; D ambiguous. The germline gives CDR1 LNHNV, CDR2 YYDKDF (reference sequence). The germline V and J ends were trimmed by 3 bases and 5 bases, with 16 bases remaining between them. The CDR3 consists of 15 residues. CDR3 in amino acids: CATSSGTQKAETQYF. The CDR3, as DNA: TGTGCCACCAGCAGTGGTACTCAGAAGGCGGAGACCCAGTACTTC.

In regard to this clone: Within the sample, other DNA sequences also encode this same CDR3. The chain is built from TRBV7-2 and TRBJ1-6; D gene unclear. V was clipped by 1 base and J by 8 bases, with 6 bases between them. The CDR3 sequence is 13 residues long. Looked up from germline, CDR1 is SGHTA and CDR2 is FQGNSA. CDR3 DNA sequence: TGTGCCAGCAGCTTAGGAGGAGATTCACCCCTCCACTTT. It is translated as CASSLGGDSPLHF. The entire variable domain, with the rest obtained from reference TRBV7-2 and TRBJ1-6, is as follows: GAGVSQSPSNKVTEKGKDVELRCDPISGHTALYWYRQSLGQGLEFLIYFQGNSAPDKSGLPSDRFSAERTGGSVSTLTIQRTQQEDSAVYLCASSLGGDSPLHFGNGTRLTVT.

The chain carries TRBV11-2 and TRBJ2-7; 9 bases match TRBD2. The CDR3 runs 15 residues. Germline lookup yields CDR1 SGHAT and CDR2 FQNNGV. Losses at the gene ends were 3 bases for V and 7 bases for J; bases not matched to a gene: 10. The CDR3 DNA is TGTGCCAGCAGCTTTGCGGGAGGGTCCTTGAGGGAGCAGTACTTC. Protein product: CASSFAGGSLREQYF.

This clone has just a few counts. The identical CDR3 is also encoded by other nucleotide sequences in the sample. The V and J genes are TRBV29-1 and TRBJ2-1, with D perhaps being TRBD1 or TRBD2 (5 bases each). The germline V gene encodes CDR1 SQVTM and CDR2 ANQGSEA. Deletions cut 7 bases from V and 1 base from J, with 8 bases between. The CDR3 length is 12 residues. CDR3 residues: CSAGTSYNEQFF. The CDR3 DNA follows: TGCAGCGCAGGGACGTCCTACAATGAGCAGTTCTTC.

The chain couples TRBV28 to TRBJ2-5, with 10 bases matching TRBD2. Looked up from germline, CDR1 is MDHEN and CDR2 is SYDVKM. Trimming removed 6 bases from V and 4 bases from J; junction bases left unmatched: 8. The CDR3 runs to 15 residues. For the CDR3, the DNA is TGTGCCAGCAGGTCTCCTCTAGCGGGAGTAGAGACCCAGTACTTC. Translated: CASRSPLAGVETQYF.

The rearrangement joins TRBV7-2 to TRBJ2-1; D unclear. The CDR3 runs 12 residues. Trimming cost V 6 bases and J 7 bases, with 10 bases left between them. Germline CDR1 and CDR2: SGHTA and FQGNSA. The CDR3 region is CASRHQRNEQFF. The CDR3 nucleotides are TGTGCCAGCAGGCACCAGAGGAATGAGCAGTTCTTC. Together with reference TRBV7-2 and TRBJ2-1, the CDR3 gives the full variable domain: GAGVSQSPSNKVTEKGKDVELRCDPISGHTALYWYRQSLGQGLEFLIYFQGNSAPDKSGLPSDRFSAERTGGSVSTLTIQRTQQEDSAVYLCASRHQRNEQFFGPGTRLTVL.

This clone was counted only a few times. The chain uses TRBV30 and TRBJ2-6; maybe TRBD1 (5 bases). Germline V gene lookup returns CDR1 GTSNPN and CDR2 SVGIG (reference sequence). V lost 0 bases and J 0 bases, leaving 9 bases between the germline ends. The CDR3 totals 16 residues. CDR3 in amino acids: CAWSVYRSSGANVLTF. DNA for the CDR3: TGTGCCTGGAGTGTGTACAGGAGCTCTGGGGCCAACGTCCTGACTTTC.

This clone has a handful of counts. The rearrangement uses TRBV5-6 and TRBJ2-7; TRBD2 aligns across 7 bases. V lost 0 bases, J lost 5 bases, and 11 bases stayed unmatched. Per germline, CDR1 SGHDT and CDR2 YYEEEE. The CDR3 totals 16 residues. The CDR3 DNA reads TGTGCCAGCAGCTTGGAACTAGCGCGGTCGTTCCACGAGCAGTACTTC. Residues: CASSLELARSFHEQYF.

The V and J genes are TRBV5-1 and TRBJ2-1, with 7 bases matching TRBD2. The CDR3 spans 15 residues. Trimming at V came to 0 bases and at J to 4 bases, leaving 4 bases not matched to a gene. CDR1 and CDR2 (germline): SGHRS, YFSETQ. The CDR3 sequence is CASSLDSGIYNEQFF. The CDR3 bases are TGCGCCAGCAGCTTGGACAGCGGGATTTACAATGAGCAGTTCTTC.

This rearrangement joins TRBV29-1 to TRBJ2-5; TRBD2 is a possible D gene (5 bases). V was shortened by 6 bases and J by 4 bases, with 15 bases between the two germline ends. Looked up from germline, CDR1 is SQVTM and CDR2 is ANQGSEA. The CDR3 is 13 residues long. CDR3 DNA sequence: TGCAGCGTCCTCCGATTCAGCGGAGAGACCCAGTACTTC. It translates to CSVLRFSGETQYF.

The J gene is TRBJ2-4, the V gene TRBV27; D is unresolved. The CDR3 runs 13 residues. Germline V lookup: CDR1 MNHEY, CDR2 SMNVEV (reference sequence). Trimming removed 8 bases from V and 8 bases from J, with 16 bases in between. The CDR3 sequence is CASSPNLGYIQYF. DNA of the CDR3: TGTGCCAGCTCTCCCAATCTCGGGTACATTCAGTACTTC.

The chain couples TRBV7-6 to TRBJ2-1, with D tentatively TRBD1 (6 bases). Trimming took off 8 bases at V and 5 bases at J, with 13 bases between the two ends. The CDR3 spans 13 residues. Germline CDR1 and CDR2: SGHVS and FNYEAQ. CDR3 in DNA: TGTGCCAGCGGAATGGACAGAAACAATGAGCAGTTCTTC. Translated, it gives CASGMDRNNEQFF.

V usage is TRBV2 and J usage is TRBJ2-3; 7 nucleotides agree with TRBD2. In germline, CDR1 is SNHLY, CDR2 FYNNEI. The CDR3 is 13 amino acids. V shed 7 bases, J shed 9 bases, and the junction held 10 bases outside the gene matches. In DNA, the CDR3 is TGTGCCAGCACCCCCCCCGGCGGGGGAACGCAGTATTTT. This translates into CASTPPGGGTQYF.

Only a few counts were recorded for this clone. The chain links TRBV4-3 to TRBJ2-1, with 12 bases lining up with TRBD2. The CDR3 is made up of 17 amino acids. V lost 3 bases, J lost 2 bases, and 5 bases stayed unmatched. From germline, CDR1 is LGHNA and CDR2 YSLEER. CDR3 sequence reads: CASSQGTSGPTYNEQFF. In DNA, the CDR3 is TGCGCCAGCAGCCAGGGGACTAGCGGGCCAACCTACAATGAGCAGTTCTTC.

A word on this clone: Mismatch with germline at one junction end may stem from a read error. The rearrangement links TRBV2 to TRBJ2-1; 7 bases are a match to TRBD1. Germline V gene lookup returns CDR1 SNHLY and CDR2 FYNNEI. The CDR3 spans 11 residues. The CDR3 sequence: CASSSGTAVVF. The CDR3 coding sequence is TGTGCCAGCAGTTCCGGGACAGCCGTTGTCTTC.

This clone was counted between two and nine times. The chain has TRBV23-1 and TRBJ2-1; tentatively, D is TRBD1 (5 bases). TRBV23-1 is an ORF; its function is uncertain. Trimming removed 11 bases from V and 4 bases from J, with 12 bases in between. The CDR3 covers 12 residues. The CDR3 reads CAAGHRYNEQFF. The CDR3 DNA reads as TGCGCCGCCGGACATCGATACAATGAGCAGTTCTTC.

This clone was counted between two and nine times. The V call is TRBV2, the J call TRBJ2-3, with 7 nucleotides matching TRBD2. Losses at the gene ends were 6 bases for V and 1 base for J; bases not matched to a gene: 10. The germline V gene encodes CDR1 SNHLY and CDR2 FYNNEI. The CDR3 sequence is 16 residues long. CDR3 loop: CASSRDGRRGTDTQYF. As DNA, the CDR3 is TGTGCCAGCAGCCGAGACGGGAGGAGGGGCACAGATACGCAGTATTTT.

The chain couples TRBV30 to TRBJ2-2, with D uncertain. Germline assignment: CDR1 GTSNPN and CDR2 SVGIG (reference sequence). V shed 0 bases and J shed 1 base, with 6 bases lying between them. This CDR3 comprises 14 residues. In DNA form, the CDR3 reads TGTGCCTGGAGTGTACCCCAGAACACCGGGGAGCTGTTTTTT. It encodes CAWSVPQNTGELFF.

This chain uses TRBV6-7 with TRBJ2-4, with D perhaps TRBD1 (6 bases). TRBV6-7 is an ORF, and what it does is uncertain. CDR3 length: 13 amino acids. V was clipped by 4 bases and J by 7 bases, with 11 bases between them. In DNA, the CDR3 is TGTGCCAGCAGTTCGCTTACAGGGAACATTCAGTACTTC. This sequence encodes CASSSLTGNIQYF.

The chain has TRBV2 and TRBJ2-7; 8 bases align to TRBD2. The CDR3 is 14 residues long. J lost 4 bases, V lost 5 bases, and 7 bases had no gene match. The V gene's germline CDR1 is SNHLY and CDR2 FYNNEI. The CDR3: CASSPGRGWYEQYF. The CDR3 coding sequence is TGTGCCAGCAGTCCCGGGAGGGGGTGGTACGAGCAGTACTTC.

The chain couples TRBV9 to TRBJ2-2, with 10 bases fitting TRBD1. This CDR3 contains 15 residues. Trimming took 2 bases from V and 4 from J; bases not matched to a gene: 2. Germline V CDR1 and CDR2: SGDLS, YYNGEE. CDR3 bases: TGTGCCAGCAGCGTGAGGACAGGGGGCACCGGGGAGCTGTTTTTT. It is translated as CASSVRTGGTGELFF.

About this clone itself: This sample includes further DNA sequences coding for the same CDR3. The chain has TRBV30 and TRBJ2-3, with D unclear. Trimming shortened V by 1 base and J by 1 base, and 0 bases separated the two germline ends. The CDR3 spans 11 residues. Germline V lookup: CDR1 GTSNPN, CDR2 SVGIG (reference sequence). CDR3 amino acids: CAWSGTDTQYF. The CDR3 DNA sequence: TGTGCCTGGAGTGGCACAGATACGCAGTATTTT.

The chain joins TRBV9 to TRBJ2-1; TRBD2 is a possible D gene (6 bases). Trimming left V 1 base short and J 1 base short, with 12 bases between. Per germline, CDR1 SGDLS and CDR2 YYNGEE. CDR3 length: 16 residues. The CDR3 region is CASSVKEGASYNEQFF. CDR3 bases: TGTGCCAGCAGCGTAAAGGAGGGCGCGTCCTACAATGAGCAGTTCTTC.

This clone was detected once. The chain has TRBV7-9 and TRBJ2-4; tentatively, D is TRBD1 or TRBD2 (5 bases each). This CDR3 contains 13 residues. V gave up 5 bases and J gave up 7 bases, with 12 bases separating them. The germline CDR1 and CDR2 sequences are SEHNR and FQNEAQ (reference sequence). The CDR3 DNA reads TGTGCCAGCAGCCCCCCCAGGGAGAACATTCAGTACTTC. Protein: CASSPPRENIQYF.

This rearrangement joins TRBV9 to TRBJ2-5; 14 bases map to TRBD2. Germline trimming cut 4 bases from V and 5 bases from J; bases unmatched to any gene: 7. CDR3 size: 16 residues. Germline CDR1 SGDLS, CDR2 YYNGEE. This chain's CDR3 is CASSPQGLAGAETQYF. CDR3 DNA sequence: TGTGCCAGCAGCCCCCAGGGACTAGCGGGAGCTGAGACCCAGTACTTC.